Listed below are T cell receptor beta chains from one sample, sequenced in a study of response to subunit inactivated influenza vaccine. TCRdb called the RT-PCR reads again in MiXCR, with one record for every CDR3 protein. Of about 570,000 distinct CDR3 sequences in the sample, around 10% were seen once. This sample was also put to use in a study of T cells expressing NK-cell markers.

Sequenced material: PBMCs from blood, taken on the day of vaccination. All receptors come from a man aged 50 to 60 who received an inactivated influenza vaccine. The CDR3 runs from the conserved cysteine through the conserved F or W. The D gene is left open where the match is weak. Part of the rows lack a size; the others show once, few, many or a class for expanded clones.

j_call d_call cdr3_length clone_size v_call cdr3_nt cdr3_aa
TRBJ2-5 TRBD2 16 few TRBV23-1 TGCGCCAGCAGTCAAGTCATTAAGGGGAGGGAAGAGACCCAGTACTTC CASSQVIKGREETQYF
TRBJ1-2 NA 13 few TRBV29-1 TGCAGCGTCGACGGGACCGCGAACTATGGCTACACCTTC CSVDGTANYGYTF
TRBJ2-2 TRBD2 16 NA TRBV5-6 TGTGCCAGCAGCCATCTGAGCGGGGGTTTGAACGGGGAGCTGTTTTTT CASSHLSGGLNGELFF
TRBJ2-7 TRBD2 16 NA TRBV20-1 TGCAGTGCTAGTTCTAACGTAAGGCTAGCGGGAGCCGAGCAGTACTTC CSASSNVRLAGAEQYF
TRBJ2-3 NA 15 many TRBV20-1 TGCAGTGCTGGGCAGGGCTTTTTCCACACAGATACGCAGTATTTT CSAGQGFFHTDTQYF
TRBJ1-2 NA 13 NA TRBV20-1 TGCAGTGCAAAGGCCCCAGGGGCCAATGGCTACACCTTC CSAKAPGANGYTF
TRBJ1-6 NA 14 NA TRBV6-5 TGTGCCAGCAGACTCGGACAGAATAATTCACCCCTCCACTTT CASRLGQNNSPLHF
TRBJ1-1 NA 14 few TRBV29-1 TGCAGCGTTGTAGGACAGCGCATGAACACTGAAGCTTTCTTT CSVVGQRMNTEAFF
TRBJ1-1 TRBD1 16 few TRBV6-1 TGTGCCAGCAGCCGACGGACAGGGGTCGGGCACACTGAAGCTTTCTTT CASSRRTGVGHTEAFF
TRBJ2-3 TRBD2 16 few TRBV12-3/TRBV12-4 TGTGCCAGCAGTTTGCTAGCGGGAGGGCTGTTAGATACGCAGTATTTT CASSLLAGGLLDTQYF
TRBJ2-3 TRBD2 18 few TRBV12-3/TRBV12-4 TGTGCCAGCAGTTTAGCTGGACTAGCGGGGGGGTACACAGATACGCAGTATTTT CASSLAGLAGGYTDTQYF
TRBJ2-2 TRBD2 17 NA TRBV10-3 TGTGCCATCAGTGAGTCTGGGACTAGCGGACTCACCGGGGAGCTGTTTTTT CAISESGTSGLTGELFF
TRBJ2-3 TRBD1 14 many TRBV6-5 TGTGCCAGCAGTTTGGACAGGAAAACAGATACGCAGTATTTT CASSLDRKTDTQYF
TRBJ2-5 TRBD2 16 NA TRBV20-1 TGCAGTGCTAGAGAGAGCGGGGGGTATTACCAAGAGACCCAGTACTTC CSARESGGYYQETQYF
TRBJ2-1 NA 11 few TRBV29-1 TGCAGCGTCCCGGCTCCCAATGAGCAGTTCTTC CSVPAPNEQFF
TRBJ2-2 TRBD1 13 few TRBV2 TGTGCCAGCAGCGGACAGGGGGCCGGGGAGCTGTTTTTT CASSGQGAGELFF
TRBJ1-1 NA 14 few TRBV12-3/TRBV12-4 TGTGCCAGCAGAAACAGGGAGGGTATCCCTGAAGCTTTCTTT CASRNREGIPEAFF
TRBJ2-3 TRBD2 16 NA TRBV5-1 TGCGCCAGCACCCGGGGAGCGGGGAGGCGTACAGATACGCAGTATTTT CASTRGAGRRTDTQYF
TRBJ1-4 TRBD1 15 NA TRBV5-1 TGCGCCAGCAGCTTACGACAGGGAGGACCAGAAAAACTGTTTTTT CASSLRQGGPEKLFF
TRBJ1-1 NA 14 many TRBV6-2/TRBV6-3 TGTGCCAGCAGGAACGACAGAATGAACACTGAAGCTTTCTTT CASRNDRMNTEAFF
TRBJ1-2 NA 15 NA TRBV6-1 TGTGCCAGCAGTGAAGTTCAGGCGGGGCGTTATGGCTACACCTTC CASSEVQAGRYGYTF
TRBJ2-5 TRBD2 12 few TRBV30 TGTGCCGCCGGGACTAGCGGCGAGACCCAGTACTTC CAAGTSGETQYF
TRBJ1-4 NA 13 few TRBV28 TGTGCCAGCAGTCCTGGACAGTGGGTGGTCCTGTTTTTT CASSPGQWVVLFF
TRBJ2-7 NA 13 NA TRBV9 TGTGCCAGCAGTTACAGTGGGGCCCACGAGCAGTACTTC CASSYSGAHEQYF
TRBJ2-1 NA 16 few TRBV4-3 TGCGCCAGCAGCCAAGAACCGGGGTTCTCCTACAATGAGCAGTTCTTC CASSQEPGFSYNEQFF
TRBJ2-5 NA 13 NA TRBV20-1 TGCAGTGCTAGAGGAGGGACGCTTGAGACCCAGTACTTC CSARGGTLETQYF
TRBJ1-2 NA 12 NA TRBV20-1 TGCAGTGCTAGGACCACAGGGTCTGGCTACACCTTC CSARTTGSGYTF
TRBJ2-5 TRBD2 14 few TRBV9 TGTGCCAGCAGTGTTAGCGGGAGAGGGGAGACCCAGTACTTC CASSVSGRGETQYF
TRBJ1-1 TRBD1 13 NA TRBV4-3 TGCGCCAGCAGCGGGACAGGGCGGACTGAAGCTTTCTTT CASSGTGRTEAFF
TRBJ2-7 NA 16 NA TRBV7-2 TGTGCCAGCAGCCCCCAACGGAGCAGTCTCTCCTACGAGCAGTACTTC CASSPQRSSLSYEQYF
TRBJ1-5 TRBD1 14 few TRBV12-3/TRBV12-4 TGTGCCAGCAGTTTACAAGGGGGCCATCAGCCCCAGCATTTT CASSLQGGHQPQHF
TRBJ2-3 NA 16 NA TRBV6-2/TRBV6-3 TGTGCCAGCACCGCCTTGGGGTGGGGCATCACAGATACGCAGTATTTT CASTALGWGITDTQYF
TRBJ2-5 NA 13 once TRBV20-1 TGCAGTGCTGAATTTGAGCGGGTAGAGACCCAGTACTTC CSAEFERVETQYF
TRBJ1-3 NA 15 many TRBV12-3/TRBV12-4 TGTGCCAGCAGTCCACCCCGAAGCTCTGGAAACACCATATATTTT CASSPPRSSGNTIYF
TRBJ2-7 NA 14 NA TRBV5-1 TGCGCCAGCAGCTTGGGTTACGGCGTCCACGAGCAGTACTTC CASSLGYGVHEQYF
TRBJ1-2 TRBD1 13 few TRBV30 TGTGCCTGGAGCCGACAGGGCCCCAGTGGCTACACCTTC CAWSRQGPSGYTF
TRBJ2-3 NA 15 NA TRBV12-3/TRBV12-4 TGTGCCAGCACTATTGGGATCAAAGGCACGGATACGCAGTATTTT CASTIGIKGTDTQYF
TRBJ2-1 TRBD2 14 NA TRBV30 TGTGCCTGGAGGGGTAGCGGGAGGGCCAGGGAGCAGTTCTTC CAWRGSGRAREQFF
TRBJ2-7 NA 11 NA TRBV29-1 TGCAGCGTCCGTACGTTCTACGAGCAGTACTTC CSVRTFYEQYF
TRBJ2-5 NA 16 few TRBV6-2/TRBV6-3 TGTGCCAGCAAAACGATCCGACAAGCCTCTGTGGGGACCCAGTACTTC CASKTIRQASVGTQYF
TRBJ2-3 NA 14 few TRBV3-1 TGTGCCAGCAGCAAGGGGCCCAGCGGGGATACGCAGTATTTT CASSKGPSGDTQYF
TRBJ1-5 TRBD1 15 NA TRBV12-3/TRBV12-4 TGTGCCAGCAGCCCGAGACAGGGACACAATCAGCCCCAGCATTTT CASSPRQGHNQPQHF
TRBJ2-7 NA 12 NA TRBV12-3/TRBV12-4 TGTGCCAGCAGTTACCCGCAAGGCCACCAGTACTTC CASSYPQGHQYF
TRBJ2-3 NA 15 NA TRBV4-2 TGTGCCAGCAGCCAAGAGCCGAGAGCCAGAGATACGCAGTATTTT CASSQEPRARDTQYF
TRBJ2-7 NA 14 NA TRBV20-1 TGCAGTGCCCCCAGCGACTTTACCTACTACGAGCAGTACTTC CSAPSDFTYYEQYF
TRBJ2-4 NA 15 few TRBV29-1 TGCAGCGTTGAAGTTAACCGAGGGGGCAAAAACATTCAGTACTTC CSVEVNRGGKNIQYF
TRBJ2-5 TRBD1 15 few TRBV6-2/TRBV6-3 TGTGCCAGCAGCCGATACAGGGGGCAGTCAGAGACCCAGTACTTC CASSRYRGQSETQYF
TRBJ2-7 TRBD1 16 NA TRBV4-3 TGCGCCAGCAGCCACACCCCCGGGACAGGTGATTACGAGCAGTACTTC CASSHTPGTGDYEQYF
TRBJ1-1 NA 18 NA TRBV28 TGTGCCAGCAGTATCCTCTTGGCAGCTACTATTATGAACACTGAAGCTTTCTTT CASSILLAATIMNTEAFF